Below are 30 T cell receptor beta chains sequenced from a single sample in a study of a mutant IDH1 vaccine in newly diagnosed glioma. Clones were sequenced by immunoSEQ multiplex PCR, and TCRdb holds only the in-frame ones, with some missing. The sample has over 55,000 clones, over 75% seen once. Indicated time point: week 11, during vaccination. Every vaccination contained 300 ug of the mutant IDH1 20-mer peptide and was paired with topical imiquimod. These TCRs are of unknown antigen specificity. The material was PBMCs, obtained from a glioma patient whose treatment included an IDH1 peptide vaccine. These receptors originate from a man aged 35 to 55 with glioma.

This chain joins TRBV28 and TRBJ1-4, with TRBD1 matching over 7 bases. The V gene's germline CDR1 is MDHEN and CDR2 SYDVKM. There are 17 residues in the CDR3. Losses at the gene ends were 5 bases for V and 5 bases for J; bases not matched to a gene: 14. The CDR3 sequence: CASSPGTADRENEKLFF. The CDR3 nucleotides are TGTGCCAGCAGTCCCGGGACAGCCGATCGGGAAAATGAAAAACTGTTTTTT.

The chain carries TRBV18 and TRBJ1-2; 9 bases line up with TRBD1. Losses at the gene ends were 3 bases for V and 4 bases for J; bases not matched to a gene: 9. Germline lookup yields CDR1 KGHSH and CDR2 LQKENI. This CDR3 region has 16 residues. For the CDR3, the DNA is TGTGCCAGCTCACCTCGGACAGGGGTCAGCCGCTATGGCTACACCTTC. Translated: CASSPRTGVSRYGYTF.

The chain combines TRBV9 with TRBJ2-1; D unclear. Germline loops: CDR1 SGDLS, CDR2 YYNGEE. V lost 3 bases and J lost 4, with 5 bases in between. This CDR3 region has 12 residues. As DNA, the CDR3 is TGTGCCAGCAGCGGGGTATACAATGAGCAGTTCTTC. Translated: CASSGVYNEQFF.

This clone was found a few times. The chain recombines TRBV6-6 with TRBJ1-1, with a weak D call TRBD1 (5 bases). V was clipped by 2 bases and J by 2 bases, with 9 bases between them. This CDR3 region has 14 residues. Germline CDR1 MNHNY, CDR2 SVGAGI (reference sequence). As DNA, the CDR3 is TGTGCCAGCAGTTACCCAGGGAGTAACACTGAAGCTTTCTTT. Its protein product is CASSYPGSNTEAFF.

The chain joins TRBV28 to TRBJ1-5; 7 nucleotides align to TRBD1. This CDR3 region has 14 residues. CDR1 MDHEN and CDR2 SYDVKM come from the germline V gene. Trimming removed 3 bases from V and 7 bases from J; junction bases left unmatched: 6. CDR3 protein: CASSLGRGTQPQHF. CDR3 bases: TGTGCCAGCAGTTTGGGCAGGGGGACGCAGCCCCAGCATTTT.

The chain has TRBV2 and TRBJ2-2, with no clear D. Germline assignment: CDR1 SNHLY and CDR2 FYNNEI. The CDR3 runs 15 residues. Trimming took 3 bases from V and 4 from J, leaving 12 bases between them. The CDR3 sequence: CASSDRAKSTGELFF. CDR3 coding DNA: TGTGCCAGCAGTGATAGGGCCAAAAGCACCGGGGAGCTGTTTTTT. Based on the CDR3 plus reference TRBV2 and TRBJ2-2, the full variable domain is EPEVTQTPSHQVTQMGQEVILRCVPISNHLYFYWYRQILGQKVEFLVSFYNNEISEKSEIFDDQFSVERPDGSNFTLKIRSTKLEDSAMYFCASSDRAKSTGELFFGEGSRLTVL.

This sequence joins TRBV5-1 and TRBJ1-1; D is unresolved. Trimming pared 1 base from V and 3 bases from J, leaving 13 bases between. Germline CDR1 reads SGHRS; CDR2 reads YFSETQ. The CDR3 consists of 15 residues. In DNA form, the CDR3 reads TGCGCCAGCAGCTTGTTGCAGTACGGGGACACTGAAGCTTTCTTT. Translation gives CASSLLQYGDTEAFF.

The J gene is TRBJ2-3, the V gene TRBV2; 14 positions match TRBD2. Germline V gives CDR1 SNHLY, CDR2 FYNNEI. Losses at the gene ends were 10 bases for V and 4 bases for J; bases not matched to a gene: 7. The CDR3 is made up of 15 amino acids. The CDR3 coding sequence is TGTGCCACTTTCGGGACTAGCGGGAGTCCAGATACGCAGTATTTT. Protein sequence: CATFGTSGSPDTQYF.

The gene calls are TRBV21-1 and TRBJ2-7; whether TRBD2, the table's D call, matches the DNA was not checked. TRBV21-1 is marked as a pseudogene. CDR3 length: 23 residues. DNA for the CDR3: TGTGCCAGCAGCAAAGCAGGGAGGAGAGTACACGGACTAGCCGACCCGCCAGCCTACGAGCAGTACTTC. The encoded protein is CASSKAGRRVHGLADPPAYEQYF.

This clone has only one observation. This rearrangement joins TRBV6-1 to TRBJ1-3; 7 nucleotides agree with TRBD1. Losses at the gene ends were 0 bases for V and 8 bases for J; bases not matched to a gene: 10. This CDR3 has 16 residues. CDR1 is MNHNS and CDR2 is SASEGT in the germline V gene. CDR3 sequence: CASSEAIRQGSHTIYF. Here the CDR3 DNA reads TGTGCCAGCAGTGAAGCGATCCGACAGGGATCACACACCATATATTTT.

This chain joins TRBV6-4 and TRBJ2-1; D is uncertain. Trimming removed 2 bases at V and 6 bases at J, with 14 bases between. CDR3 length: 15 amino acids. The germline gives CDR1 MRHNA, CDR2 SNTAGT. The CDR3 here is CASSDTDVKFNEQFF. CDR3 sequence (DNA): TGTGCCAGCAGTGACACCGACGTCAAGTTCAATGAGCAGTTCTTC.

The chain has TRBV27 and TRBJ1-4; TRBD1 matches 11 bases. The V segment lost 5 bases and the J segment 8 bases; nucleotides outside the gene matches: 4. Germline-derived CDR1 and CDR2 are MNHEY and SMNVEV (reference sequence). The CDR3 extends over 14 amino acids. CDR3 sequence reads: CASSRGQGGEKLFF. DNA of the CDR3: TGTGCCAGCAGTCGGGGACAGGGGGGCGAAAAACTGTTTTTT. Looking up the rest from reference TRBV27 and TRBJ1-4 gives the full variable domain: EAQVTQNPRYLITVTGKKLTVTCSQNMNHEYMSWYRQDPGLGLRQIYYSMNVEVTDKGDVPEGYKVSRKEKRNFPLILESPSPNQTSLYFCASSRGQGGEKLFFGSGTQLSVL.

The rearrangement links TRBV7-2 to TRBJ2-5; D is unresolved. CDR1 SGHTA and CDR2 FQGNSA come from the germline V gene. Between the trimmed V and J ends, which lost 6 bases and 5 bases, there was a span of 19 bases. The CDR3 has 15 amino acids. CDR3 in DNA: TGTGCCAGCAGTCTTACTACCGGTAGGCGGGAGACCCAGTACTTC. Encoded protein: CASSLTTGRRETQYF. The complete variable domain, with remaining parts taken from reference TRBV7-2 and TRBJ2-5, reads GAGVSQSPSNKVTEKGKDVELRCDPISGHTALYWYRQSLGQGLEFLIYFQGNSAPDKSGLPSDRFSAERTGGSVSTLTIQRTQQEDSAVYLCASSLTTGRRETQYFGPGTRLLVL.

V usage is TRBV18 and J usage is TRBJ2-3; 14 bases match TRBD2. Unmatched junction bases numbered 4, after V lost 4 bases and J lost 4 bases. Germline V gene data show CDR1 as KGHSH and CDR2 as LQKENI. The CDR3 has 16 residues. CDR3 DNA: TGTGCCAGCTCACACGGGACTAGCGGGAGTTCAGATACGCAGTATTTT. Amino acid sequence: CASSHGTSGSSDTQYF.

This clone was recorded once. Written as DNA, the CDR3 is TGTGCCAGCAGTTACTACGACGGCCCCGAGCAGTACTTC. This gives the protein CASSYYDGPEQYF. The chain combines TRBV6-6 with TRBJ2-7; no clear D gene. Trimming took 1 base from V and 6 from J, leaving 10 bases between them. This CDR3 has 13 amino acids. Per germline, CDR1 MNHNY and CDR2 SVGAGI (reference sequence).

V is TRBV19 and J is TRBJ1-3; D gene uncertain. With 8 bases removed from V and 4 bases from J, the gap between germline ends came to 6 bases. Germline lookup yields CDR1 LNHDA and CDR2 SQIVND (reference sequence). This CDR3 has 11 residues. The CDR3, as DNA: TGTGCCAGTTCCTGGGGAAACACCATATATTTT. It yields the protein CASSWGNTIYF.

The genes are TRBV19 and TRBJ2-2, with TRBD1 matching over 7 bases. J lost 2 bases, V lost 6 bases, and 6 bases had no gene match. The CDR3 extends over 15 amino acids. Germline CDR1 and CDR2: LNHDA and SQIVND (reference sequence). In DNA form, the CDR3 reads TGTGCCAGTAGCCCGGGACAGCGCAACACCGGGGAGCTGTTTTTT. Protein: CASSPGQRNTGELFF.

This clone has just a few counts. The chain joins TRBV5-6 to TRBJ2-3; D not certain. The CDR3 totals 14 residues. Germline CDR1 and CDR2: SGHDT and YYEEEE. V was cut by 0 bases and J by 0 bases, with 5 bases left in between. CDR3 sequence (DNA): TGTGCCAGCAGCTTGGGGTTTAGCACAGATACGCAGTATTTT. Its translation: CASSLGFSTDTQYF. Together with reference TRBV5-6 and TRBJ2-3, the CDR3 gives the full variable domain: DAGVTQSPTHLIKTRGQQVTLRCSPKSGHDTVSWYQQALGQGPQFIFQYYEEEERQRGNFPDRFSGHQFPNYSSELNVNALLLGDSALYLCASSLGFSTDTQYFGPGTRLTVL.

This chain uses TRBV11-2 with TRBJ2-2; 7 nucleotides match TRBD1. With 5 bases clipped from V and 7 bases from J, the junction kept 13 bases outside the gene matches. Germline CDR1 and CDR2: SGHAT and FQNNGV. The CDR3 totals 16 residues. The CDR3 protein is CASSQTGSITNGELFF. The CDR3 DNA sequence: TGTGCCAGCAGCCAGACAGGGAGTATAACGAACGGGGAGCTGTTTTTT.

The table lists this clone with a few counts. The rearrangement links TRBV9 to TRBJ2-7, with D possibly being TRBD2 (6 bases). V lost 2 bases and J lost 5, with 17 bases in between. This CDR3 has 15 amino acids. Per germline, CDR1 SGDLS and CDR2 YYNGEE. In nucleotides, the CDR3 is TGTGCCAGCAGCGTCGCAACCGGGACTGGCGACGAGCAGTACTTC. This gives the protein CASSVATGTGDEQYF.

The rearrangement links TRBV5-6 to TRBJ1-4; D is perhaps TRBD1 (6 bases). The CDR3 length is 17 residues. V lost 0 bases, J lost 0 bases, and 12 bases lay in between. CDR1 SGHDT and CDR2 YYEEEE come from the germline V gene. The CDR3 DNA is TGTGCCAGCAGCTTGGATAGGGGGGCGACAACTAATGAAAAACTGTTTTTT. Protein: CASSLDRGATTNEKLFF.

V is TRBV28 and J is TRBJ1-4; D call uncertain. This CDR3 has 16 amino acids. Trimming cost V 5 bases and J 7 bases, with 20 bases left between them. Germline loops: CDR1 MDHEN, CDR2 SYDVKM. CDR3 loop: CASSPPISGLSEKLFF. The CDR3 nucleotides read TGTGCCAGCAGTCCGCCCATCTCCGGACTCAGTGAAAAACTGTTTTTT.

J is TRBJ2-5 and V is TRBV7-2, with D possibly TRBD1 on 6 matching bases. Germline loops: CDR1 SGHTA, CDR2 FQGNSA. Trimming stripped 3 bases from V and 5 bases from J, with 13 bases between. This CDR3 contains 14 residues. CDR3 coding DNA: TGTGCCAGCAGCTTCCCAGGGGTGTGGGAGACCCAGTACTTC. This translates into CASSFPGVWETQYF. The entire variable domain, with the rest obtained from reference TRBV7-2 and TRBJ2-5, is as follows: GAGVSQSPSNKVTEKGKDVELRCDPISGHTALYWYRQSLGQGLEFLIYFQGNSAPDKSGLPSDRFSAERTGGSVSTLTIQRTQQEDSAVYLCASSFPGVWETQYFGPGTRLLVL.

The rearrangement uses TRBV5-6 and TRBJ1-4; D is uncertain. V lost 0 bases and J 11 bases, leaving 11 bases between the germline ends. The CDR3 totals 13 residues. CDR1 is SGHDT, CDR2 YYEEEE, per germline. This CDR3 is CASSLDRLQKLFF. The CDR3, as DNA: TGTGCCAGCAGCTTGGACCGGCTACAGAAACTGTTTTTT.

J is TRBJ2-3 and V is TRBV7-9; D perhaps matches TRBD2 (5 bases). The ends were cut back, 6 bases at V and 0 bases at J, with 16 bases in the middle. The CDR3 runs 16 residues. Germline-derived CDR1 and CDR2 are SEHNR and FQNEAQ (reference sequence). CDR3 region: CASSPRETTSTDTQYF. In nucleotides, the CDR3 is TGTGCCAGCAGTCCGAGGGAGACAACTAGCACAGATACGCAGTATTTT.

This chain joins TRBV28 and TRBJ2-5; 10 nucleotides agree with TRBD2. The end of the DNA is better explained by TRBJ2-7, so the J call may be wrong. CDR1 MDHEN and CDR2 SYDVKM come from the germline V gene. The CDR3 runs to 15 residues. CDR3 protein: CASRGGLAATYEQYF. As DNA, the CDR3 is TGTGCCAGCAGGGGAGGACTAGCGGCCACCTACGAGCAGTACTTC.

The chain has TRBV7-2 and TRBJ1-5, with D possibly being TRBD1 (6 bases). CDR3 size: 16 residues. Germline loops: CDR1 SGHTA, CDR2 FQGNSA. Trimming stripped 8 bases from V and 2 bases from J, with 19 bases between. The CDR3 nucleotides are TGTGCCAGCGCCTTTATGGGGGGGCATGGCAATCAGCCCCAGCATTTT. Translated: CASAFMGGHGNQPQHF.

This clone was seen only a few times. The chain uses TRBV14 and TRBJ2-3, with 7 bases identical to TRBD2. The CDR3 spans 14 residues. V lost 3 bases to trimming and J lost 6 bases; unmatched junction nucleotides: 6. CDR1 is SGHDN and CDR2 is FVKESK in the germline V gene. The CDR3 DNA reads as TGTGCCAGCAGCCATGGCGGGAGTTGGGATACGCAGTATTTT. Its protein is CASSHGGSWDTQYF.

In its sample, this clone was seen a few times. V usage is TRBV9 and J usage is TRBJ1-1, with 12 bases lining up with TRBD1. Germline V lookup: CDR1 SGDLS, CDR2 YYNGEE. With V trimmed by 0 bases and J by 3 bases, 3 bases remained unmatched. This CDR3 has 16 residues. The CDR3: CASSVVGQGAYTEAFF. The DNA for the CDR3 is TGTGCCAGCAGCGTAGTGGGACAGGGGGCGTACACTGAAGCTTTCTTT.

The chain links TRBV11-3 to TRBJ2-7; 8 nucleotides agree with TRBD1. The J segment lost 4 bases and the V segment lost 3 bases, leaving 2 bases of the junction unmatched. The CDR3 spans 13 residues. Germline CDR1 and CDR2: SGHNT and YENEEA. The CDR3 nucleotides are TGTGCCAGCAGCTTGGGACAGGAGTACGAGCAGTACTTC. Protein product: CASSLGQEYEQYF.